Sequencing of this TCR beta chain was carried out in a study of T cell clones after liver transplantation. Method: immunoSEQ multiplex PCR; TCRdb's copy keeps in-frame clones and lacks some. Among 75,000 to 85,000 clones, roughly 80% were seen once, and the ten largest hold roughly 2.8%. Study-level findings and limits: Migration into the graft, not deletion, may explain lost graft donor-reactive T cells. The donor-reactive repertoire was only partly measurable in two subjects, lacking donor cells.

V shed 2 bases, J shed 4 bases, and the junction held 5 bases outside the gene matches. The CDR3 is 14 residues long. Germline values: CDR1 SGHNT, CDR2 YYREEE (reference sequence). Notes on this clone: No antigen is known for it.

The sequences come from CD4+ T cells from blood, collected at the 22-month timepoint. The chain carries TRBV5-4 and TRBJ1-2; 7 positions agree with TRBD1. This TCR was recovered from a human patient who received a liver transplant. T cells may partly derive from the graft donor. The CDR3 is CASSFDRDRYGYTF. The CDR3 nucleotides read TGTGCCAGCAGCTTCGACAGGGATCGCTATGGCTACACCTTC.